Listed below are T cell receptor beta chains from one sample, sequenced in a study of blood T cell repertoires in COVID-19. Libraries were prepared by immunoSEQ multiplex PCR; TCRdb keeps only in-frame clonotypes and omits some of them. The sample has more than 300,000 clones, roughly 83% seen once. Sequencing was carried out using peripheral blood. Source of these receptors: a woman between 50 and 59 years old with acute or convalescent COVID-19. The CDR3 runs from the conserved cysteine through the conserved F or W. Each record gives: CDR3 DNA, CDR3 protein, clone size, D gene, J gene, V gene. A D gene is named only where the DNA matches it firmly. For some rows the clone size is stated as once, few or many, or as a class when expanded; others skip it.

TGTGCCAGCAGCCCCGGGGTACAGGGTAGACTGTTTTTT | CASSPGVQGRLFF | - | - | TRBJ1-4 | TRBV7-6
TGTGCCAGCAGCCCACGTCCCGGGACAGGGGACGGTGAAAAACTGTTTTTT | CASSPRPGTGDGEKLFF | - | TRBD1 | TRBJ1-4 | TRBV5-4
TGTGCCAGCACCCCGGGACTAGCGGAGGGTTATACGCAGTATTTT | CASTPGLAEGYTQYF | - | TRBD2 | TRBJ2-3 | TRBV2
TGTGCCAGCAGTCCCCGGGGGGCTGAGCAGTTCTTC | CASSPRGAEQFF | - | - | TRBJ2-1 | TRBV7-6
TGCAGCGTTGGACAGGGGAAGAGGGGAGAGGGGGGCTACACCTTC | CSVGQGKRGEGGYTF | - | TRBD1 | TRBJ1-2 | TRBV29-1
TGCGCCAGCAGCCTTCGTTGGACTGAAAACTACGAGCAGTACTTC | CASSLRWTENYEQYF | - | - | TRBJ2-7 | TRBV4-1
TGCGCCAGCAGCCACTTGACTAGCTCCTACGAGCAGTACTTC | CASSHLTSSYEQYF | - | - | TRBJ2-7 | TRBV4-1
TGTGCCACCAGTGCCTCTGGTTATCTAGCGGGAGCACACGAGCAGTACTTC | CATSASGYLAGAHEQYF | once | TRBD2 | TRBJ2-7 | TRBV24-1
TGTGCCAGCAGCCGCCTAGCGGGGGAACCGTACAATGAGCAGTTCTTC | CASSRLAGEPYNEQFF | - | TRBD2 | TRBJ2-1 | TRBV3-1/TRBV3-2
TGTGCCAGCAGCTTGGCGCCAGGAAGCTCCTACGAGCAGTACTTC | CASSLAPGSSYEQYF | once | - | TRBJ2-7 | TRBV5-6
TGTGCCAGCAGGAGCTTTGGGGGGCCTACAGGGGTTTACACTGAAGCTTTCTTT | CASRSFGGPTGVYTEAFF | - | TRBD1 | TRBJ1-1 | TRBV27
TGTGCCAGCAGTTTGAGCTCCTACAATGAGCAGTTCTTC | CASSLSSYNEQFF | - | - | TRBJ2-1 | TRBV27
TGCAGTGCTAGTCGCAGGGGAATCCCCCTATATAATTCACCCCTCCACTTT | CSASRRGIPLYNSPLHF | once | - | TRBJ1-6 | TRBV20-1
TGTGCCAGCAGCTTAGGGTCCCGTGGGAGGGGGGACGAGCAGTACTTC | CASSLGSRGRGDEQYF | - | - | TRBJ2-7 | TRBV7-3
TGCGCCAGCAGCTTGCGGACTAGCGGGAGCGATACAGATACGCAGTATTTT | CASSLRTSGSDTDTQYF | - | TRBD2 | TRBJ2-3 | TRBV5-1
TGTGCCAGCTCGGAGGGACTAGCAGGCGAGCAGTACTTC | CASSEGLAGEQYF | once | TRBD2 | TRBJ2-7 | TRBV18
TGTGCCAGCAGCTCTATAGCCAAAAACATTCAGTACTTC | CASSSIAKNIQYF | - | - | TRBJ2-4 | TRBV11-2
TGTGCCAGCAGCCAAGCGGTAACGGACAGGGGCCGGAACACTGAAGCTTTCTTT | CASSQAVTDRGRNTEAFF | - | TRBD1 | TRBJ1-1 | TRBV3-1/TRBV3-2
TGTGCCCAGAGCCGGGACACCTATTCACCCCTCCACTTT | CAQSRDTYSPLHF | few | - | TRBJ1-6 | TRBV30
TGTGCCAGCAGCCCCCGGTCGGATACGCAGTATTTT | CASSPRSDTQYF | - | - | TRBJ2-3 | TRBV4-2
TGCGCCAGCAGTTTACCAGACAGGCCCTACGAGCAGTACTTC | CASSLPDRPYEQYF | - | - | TRBJ2-7 | TRBV5-1
TGTGCCAGCAGTACCCTTCTAGCGGAATCCTACAATGAGCAGTTCTTC | CASSTLLAESYNEQFF | - | TRBD2 | TRBJ2-1 | TRBV6-2/TRBV6-3
TGTGCCTGGAGTGTACAGAACACCGGGGAGCTGTTTTTT | CAWSVQNTGELFF | - | - | TRBJ2-2 | TRBV30
TGTGCCACCAGCAGAGATCCCGGGAATTCACCCCTCCACTTT | CATSRDPGNSPLHF | - | - | TRBJ1-6 | TRBV15
TGTGCCAGCAGCCCCGGACAGGGTTGGAATCAGCCCCAGCATTTT | CASSPGQGWNQPQHF | - | TRBD1 | TRBJ1-5 | TRBV6-5
TGTGCCAGCACTCGGGACACCAACTATGGCTACACCTTC | CASTRDTNYGYTF | - | - | TRBJ1-2 | TRBV7-9
TGTGCCAGCAGCTTAGTGCGGGACTCCTACGAGCAGTACTTC | CASSLVRDSYEQYF | - | - | TRBJ2-7 | TRBV7-2